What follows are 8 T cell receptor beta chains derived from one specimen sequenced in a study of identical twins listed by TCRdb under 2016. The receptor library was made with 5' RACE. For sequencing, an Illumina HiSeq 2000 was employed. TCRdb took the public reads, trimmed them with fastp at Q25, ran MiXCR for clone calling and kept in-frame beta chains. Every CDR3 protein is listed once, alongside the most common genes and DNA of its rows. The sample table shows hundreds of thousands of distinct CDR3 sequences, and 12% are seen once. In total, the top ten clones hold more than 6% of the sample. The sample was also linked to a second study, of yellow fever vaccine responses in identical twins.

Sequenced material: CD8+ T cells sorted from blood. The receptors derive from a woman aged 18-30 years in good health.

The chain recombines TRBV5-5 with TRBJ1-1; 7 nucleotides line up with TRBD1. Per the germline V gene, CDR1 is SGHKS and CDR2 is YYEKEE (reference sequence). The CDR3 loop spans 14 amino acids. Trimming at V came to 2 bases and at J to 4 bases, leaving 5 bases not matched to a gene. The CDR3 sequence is CASSLSGGGTEAFF. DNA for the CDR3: TGTGCCAGCAGCTTATCAGGGGGAGGCACTGAAGCTTTCTTT.

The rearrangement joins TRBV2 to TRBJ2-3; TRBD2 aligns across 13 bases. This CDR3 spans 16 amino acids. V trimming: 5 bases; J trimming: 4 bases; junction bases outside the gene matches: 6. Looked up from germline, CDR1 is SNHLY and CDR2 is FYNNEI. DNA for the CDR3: TGTGCCAGCAGTCAACGCGGGACTAGCGGGGCAGATACGCAGTATTTT. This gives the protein CASSQRGTSGADTQYF.

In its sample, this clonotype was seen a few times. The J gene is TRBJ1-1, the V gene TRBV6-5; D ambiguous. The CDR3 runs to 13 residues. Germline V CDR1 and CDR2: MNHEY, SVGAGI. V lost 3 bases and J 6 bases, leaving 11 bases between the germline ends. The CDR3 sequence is CASSYGVDAEAFF. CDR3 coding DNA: TGTGCCAGCAGTTATGGGGTGGACGCTGAAGCTTTCTTT.

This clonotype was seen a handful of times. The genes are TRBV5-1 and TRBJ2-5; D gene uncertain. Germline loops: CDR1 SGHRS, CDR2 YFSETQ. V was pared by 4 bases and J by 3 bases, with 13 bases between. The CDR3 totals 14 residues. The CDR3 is CASSDLSTEETQYF. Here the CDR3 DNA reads TGCGCCAGCAGCGACCTCTCGACGGAAGAGACCCAGTACTTC.

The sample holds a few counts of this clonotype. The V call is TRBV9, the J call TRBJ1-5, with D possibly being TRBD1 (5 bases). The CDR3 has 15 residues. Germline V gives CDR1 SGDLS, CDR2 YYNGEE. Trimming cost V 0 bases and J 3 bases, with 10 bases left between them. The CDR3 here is CASSVAGADNQPQHF. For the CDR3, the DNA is TGTGCCAGCAGCGTAGCTGGGGCCGACAATCAGCCCCAGCATTTT.

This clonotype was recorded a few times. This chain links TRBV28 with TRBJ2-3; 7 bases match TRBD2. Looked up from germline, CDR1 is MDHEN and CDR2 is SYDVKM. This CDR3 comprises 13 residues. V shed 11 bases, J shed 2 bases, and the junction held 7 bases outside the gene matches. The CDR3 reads CASEAGLTDTQYF. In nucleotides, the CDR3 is TGTGCCTCCGAAGCGGGACTCACAGATACGCAGTATTTT. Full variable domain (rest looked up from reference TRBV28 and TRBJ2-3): DVKVTQSSRYLVKRTGEKVFLECVQDMDHENMFWYRQDPGLGLRLIYFSYDVKMKEKGDIPEGYSVSREKKERFSLILESASTNQTSMYLCASEAGLTDTQYFGPGTRLTVL.

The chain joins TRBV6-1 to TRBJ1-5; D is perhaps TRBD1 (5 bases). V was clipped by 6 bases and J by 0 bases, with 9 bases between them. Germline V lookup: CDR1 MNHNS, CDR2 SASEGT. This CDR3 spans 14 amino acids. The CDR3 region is CASRPGISNQPQHF. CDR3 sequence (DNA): TGTGCCAGCAGGCCAGGGATTAGCAATCAGCCCCAGCATTTT.

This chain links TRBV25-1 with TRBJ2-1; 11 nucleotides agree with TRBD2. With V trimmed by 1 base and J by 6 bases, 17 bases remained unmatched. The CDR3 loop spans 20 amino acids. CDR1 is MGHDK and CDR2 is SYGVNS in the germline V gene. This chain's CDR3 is CASSEWWSVTSGSGGNEQFF. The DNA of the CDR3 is TGTGCCAGCAGTGAATGGTGGAGTGTAACTAGCGGGAGTGGGGGCAATGAGCAGTTCTTC.